Listed here are 28 T cell receptor beta chains from one sample, sequenced in a study of blood T cell repertoires in COVID-19. Only in-frame clones appear in the TCRdb table, and some are missing; sequencing was by immunoSEQ multiplex PCR. Seen here are some 120,000 clones, 70% to 80% observed once, and the top ten hold 10% to 14%. Sample: peripheral blood. These receptors all come from a human donor in a cohort sampled during active COVID-19.

V gene TRBV5-4 combines with J gene TRBJ2-7; D is possibly TRBD2 (6 bases). CDR3 length: 14 residues. The V end lost 1 base, the J end lost 0 bases, and 8 bases lay between the germline ends. Germline loops: CDR1 SGHNT, CDR2 YYREEE (reference sequence). The CDR3 sequence: CASSLWGDSYEQYF. The CDR3 DNA follows: TGTGCCAGCAGCTTGTGGGGGGACTCCTACGAGCAGTACTTC. Combining the CDR3 with reference TRBV5-4 and TRBJ2-7 gives the whole variable domain ETGVTQSPTHLIKTRGQQVTLRCSSQSGHNTVSWYQQALGQGPQFIFQYYREEENGRGNFPPRFSGLQFPNYSSELNVNALELDDSALYLCASSLWGDSYEQYFGPGTRLTVT.

A few counts support this clone. V is TRBV2 and J is TRBJ2-4; maybe TRBD1 (6 bases). Germline assignment: CDR1 SNHLY and CDR2 FYNNEI. Trimming took off 6 bases at V and 0 bases at J, with 9 bases between the two ends. The CDR3 extends over 14 amino acids. The CDR3 is CASRDSLAKNIQYF. CDR3 nucleotide sequence: TGTGCCAGCAGGGACAGTTTAGCCAAAAACATTCAGTACTTC.

The CDR3 loop reads CASSRSALAGNQETQYF. In DNA, the CDR3 is TGTGCCAGCTCCCGATCGGCCCTAGCGGGGAACCAAGAGACCCAGTACTTC. V usage is TRBV2 and J usage is TRBJ2-5, with TRBD2 matching over 9 bases. Germline trimming cut 8 bases from V and 0 bases from J; bases unmatched to any gene: 13. The CDR3 is 17 amino acids. Germline V gene lookup returns CDR1 SNHLY and CDR2 FYNNEI.

This clone was picked up a small number of times. The chain combines TRBV6-1 with TRBJ1-2; weak D call: TRBD1 (6 bases). This CDR3 is 15 amino acids long. With 3 bases removed from V and 4 bases from J, the gap between germline ends came to 15 bases. Germline CDR1 MNHNS, CDR2 SASEGT. The CDR3 reads CASSEMRGPLYGYTF. The CDR3 DNA sequence: TGTGCCAGCAGTGAGATGCGGGGGCCCCTCTATGGCTACACCTTC.

The V call is TRBV12-3 or TRBV12-4, the J call TRBJ1-5; D remains ambiguous. The CDR3 consists of 13 residues. V lost 5 bases and J 9 bases, leaving 14 bases between the germline ends. The CDR3 DNA reads TGTGCCAGCAGTCCTTCGGGTTCTCGGCCCCAGCATTTT. Amino acid sequence: CASSPSGSRPQHF.

The J gene is TRBJ2-6, the V gene TRBV5-8; the D is unclear. V was clipped by 0 bases and J by 0 bases, with 13 bases between them. This CDR3 is 18 amino acids long. CDR1 and CDR2 from the germline V gene are SGHTS and YDEGEE. The CDR3, as DNA: TGTGCCAGCAGCTTGGCAACTTCAAGCGACTCTGGGGCCAACGTCCTGACTTTC. The encoded protein is CASSLATSSDSGANVLTF.

The chain has TRBV10-3 and TRBJ2-7; 8 bases are a match to TRBD1. The CDR3 is made up of 14 amino acids. CDR1 and CDR2 from the germline V gene are ENHRY and SYGVKD. The V gene end was trimmed by 7 bases and the J gene end by 6 bases; junction bases not matched to a gene: 11. The CDR3 DNA sequence: TGTGCCATCAAAGGAACAGGGGGACAAGGCGAGCAGTACTTC. Its protein product is CAIKGTGGQGEQYF.

This clone was observed a handful of times. This sample also contains other DNA sequences that code for the same CDR3. This chain links TRBV27 with TRBJ2-7; 11 bases are shared with TRBD1. V was clipped by 4 bases and J by 2 bases; unmatched bases: 1. This CDR3 region has 14 residues. Germline assignment: CDR1 MNHEY and CDR2 SMNVEV (reference sequence). CDR3 sequence (DNA): TGTGCCAGCAGTTCGGGACAGGGGGCCTACGAGCAGTACTTC. Protein product: CASSSGQGAYEQYF.

The chain joins TRBV5-6 to TRBJ2-7; TRBD1 aligns across 9 bases. CDR1 is SGHDT and CDR2 is YYEEEE in the germline V gene. The junction had 9 bases not matched to a gene; V was cut back by 4 bases and J by 1 base. The length of the CDR3 is 16 residues. CDR3 in amino acids: CASSAGQGGVSYEQYF. The CDR3 region has the DNA TGTGCCAGCAGCGCGGGACAGGGCGGAGTATCCTACGAGCAGTACTTC. Full variable domain (remainder filled in from reference TRBV5-6 and TRBJ2-7): DAGVTQSPTHLIKTRGQQVTLRCSPKSGHDTVSWYQQALGQGPQFIFQYYEEEERQRGNFPDRFSGHQFPNYSSELNVNALLLGDSALYLCASSAGQGGVSYEQYFGPGTRLTVT.

The chain links TRBV7-9 to TRBJ1-1, with a weak D call TRBD1 (6 bases). The ends were cut back, 2 bases at V and 4 bases at J, with 17 bases in the middle. CDR3 length equals 16 residues. Looked up from germline, CDR1 is SEHNR and CDR2 is FQNEAQ (reference sequence). The CDR3 region is CASSLSTTGRSTEAFF. CDR3 DNA: TGTGCCAGCAGCTTATCAACGACAGGCAGGAGCACTGAAGCTTTCTTT. Looking up the rest from reference TRBV7-9 and TRBJ1-1 gives the full variable domain: DTGVSQNPRHKITKRGQNVTFRCDPISEHNRLYWYRQTLGQGPEFLTYFQNEAQLEKSRLLSDRFSAERPKGSFSTLEIQRTEQGDSAMYLCASSLSTTGRSTEAFFGQGTRLTVV.

This chain connects TRBV5-4 to TRBJ1-6; 10 positions agree with TRBD1. Germline V gene lookup returns CDR1 SGHNT and CDR2 YYREEE (reference sequence). The CDR3 spans 16 residues. V lost 5 bases and J lost 1; bases outside the gene matches: 3. The CDR3 reads CASRPDRGSYNSPLHF. Here the CDR3 DNA reads TGTGCCAGCAGACCGGACAGGGGGTCCTATAATTCACCCCTCCACTTT.

This chain uses TRBV6-2 or TRBV6-3 with TRBJ1-5; no clear D gene. Between the trimmed V and J ends, which lost 5 bases and 5 bases, there was a span of 7 bases. The germline V gene has CDR1 MNHEY and CDR2 SVGEGT. The CDR3 has 12 residues. DNA for the CDR3: TGTGCCAGCAGTATCAGTCATCAGCCCCAGCATTTT. It is translated as CASSISHQPQHF.

This clone was recorded a few times. The chain uses TRBV7-9 and TRBJ1-6, with 7 bases lining up with TRBD1. The junction had 1 base not matched to a gene; V was cut back by 1 base and J by 7 bases. The CDR3 length is 14 residues. The germline V gene encodes CDR1 SEHNR and CDR2 FQNEAQ (reference sequence). The DNA of the CDR3 is TGTGCCAGCAGCTTAGAGGGGGCCAATTCACCCCTCCACTTT. It codes for CASSLEGANSPLHF.

The chain combines TRBV29-1 with TRBJ2-7; D is undetermined. CDR3 length: 11 residues. Germline CDR1 SQVTM, CDR2 ANQGSEA. The V gene lost 5 bases and the J gene lost 4 bases, with 9 bases spanning the gap. The DNA of the CDR3 is TGCAGCGTTCTAGAACATTACGAGCAGTACTTC. As protein: CSVLEHYEQYF.

The chain recombines TRBV5-1 with TRBJ2-1; possible D gene TRBD1, 6 bases. Germline assignment: CDR1 SGHRS and CDR2 YFSETQ. This CDR3 contains 14 residues. V was pared by 5 bases and J by 3 bases, with 12 bases between. In nucleotides, the CDR3 is TGCGCCAGCAGACAGGGCCCGAACTACAATGAGCAGTTCTTC. It translates to CASRQGPNYNEQFF.

V is TRBV29-1 and J is TRBJ1-4; D perhaps matches TRBD1 (6 bases). The germline gives CDR1 SQVTM, CDR2 ANQGSEA. V lost 7 bases and J lost 8, with 26 bases in between. The CDR3 runs 16 residues. CDR3 sequence: CSAAKERDRRGEKLFF. The DNA of the CDR3 is TGCAGCGCTGCAAAAGAAAGGGACCGAAGGGGGGAAAAACTGTTTTTT.

This rearrangement joins TRBV7-9 to TRBJ2-5; 7 bases fit TRBD1. This CDR3 contains 14 residues. V was pared by 5 bases and J by 3 bases, with 6 bases of the junction left unmatched. Germline CDR1 reads SEHNR; CDR2 reads FQNEAQ (reference sequence). CDR3 loop: CASSPRGGEETQYF. Written as DNA, the CDR3 is TGTGCCAGCAGCCCGCGAGGGGGCGAAGAGACCCAGTACTTC. Combining the CDR3 with reference TRBV7-9 and TRBJ2-5 gives the whole variable domain DTGVSQNPRHKITKRGQNVTFRCDPISEHNRLYWYRQTLGQGPEFLTYFQNEAQLEKSRLLSDRFSAERPKGSFSTLEIQRTEQGDSAMYLCASSPRGGEETQYFGPGTRLLVL.

This clone was seen only a few times. The CDR3 region is CASSLEPRGPYEQYF. The DNA for the CDR3 is TGTGCCAGCAGCTTAGAGCCCAGGGGGCCCTACGAGCAGTACTTC. This chain uses TRBV7-8 with TRBJ2-7; 8 nucleotides align to TRBD1. Unmatched junction bases numbered 4, after V lost 1 base and J lost 2 bases. Germline values: CDR1 SGHVS, CDR2 FQNEAQ. This CDR3 is built from 15 residues.

The chain links TRBV5-1 to TRBJ2-3; 8 bases match TRBD2. With V trimmed by 0 bases and J by 6 bases, 18 bases remained unmatched. This CDR3 is built from 19 residues. The V gene's germline CDR1 is SGHRS and CDR2 YFSETQ. CDR3 sequence: CASSLVVAGTPSMGDTQYF. CDR3 DNA: TGCGCCAGCAGCTTGGTTGTAGCGGGGACACCAAGTATGGGGGATACGCAGTATTTT.

The rearrangement links TRBV27 to TRBJ1-6; perhaps TRBD1 as D (5 bases). This CDR3 region has 14 residues. V lost 4 bases, J lost 6 bases, and 10 bases lay in between. The germline V gene encodes CDR1 MNHEY and CDR2 SMNVEV (reference sequence). The DNA of the CDR3 is TGTGCCAGCAGTTCACAGGTGAGTAATTCACCCCTCCACTTT. Amino acids: CASSSQVSNSPLHF.

In this sample, this clone turned up once. Here the CDR3 reads CASSPLSGTGVISYNSPLHF. DNA for the CDR3: TGTGCCAGCTCACCATTATCCGGGACAGGGGTTATTAGCTATAATTCACCCCTCCACTTT. The chain uses TRBV18 and TRBJ1-6, with 10 bases that match TRBD1. Trimming at V came to 2 bases and at J to 3 bases, leaving 13 bases not matched to a gene. From germline, CDR1 is KGHSH and CDR2 LQKENI. CDR3 size: 20 residues.

The chain recombines TRBV2 with TRBJ1-2, with no clear D. The CDR3 extends over 12 amino acids. The germline V and J ends were trimmed by 9 bases and 6 bases, with 14 bases remaining between them. Germline V lookup: CDR1 SNHLY, CDR2 FYNNEI. Here the CDR3 DNA reads TGTGCCAGACAAGCGGAACACGATGGCTACACCTTC. This translates into CARQAEHDGYTF.

The V and J genes are TRBV6-5 and TRBJ1-5, with D uncertain. Germline CDR1 is MNHEY and CDR2 is SVGAGI. CDR3 length: 15 residues. Deletions cut 8 bases from V and 0 bases from J, with 14 bases between. Here the CDR3 reads CASSHRVPSNQPQHF. The CDR3 DNA reads as TGTGCCAGCTCCCATCGGGTTCCTAGCAATCAGCCCCAGCATTTT.

In its sample, this clone was seen a few times. The chain is built from TRBV7-2 and TRBJ1-3, with D perhaps matching TRBD1 (6 bases). Trimming took off 4 bases at V and 0 bases at J, with 10 bases between the two ends. CDR3 length: 15 amino acids. Germline lookup yields CDR1 SGHTA and CDR2 FQGNSA. The CDR3 loop reads CASSSQQGSGNTIYF. The CDR3 nucleotides are TGTGCCAGCAGCTCGCAACAGGGCTCTGGAAACACCATATATTTT.

The chain has TRBV5-1 and TRBJ2-7; D gene unclear. Germline CDR1 reads SGHRS; CDR2 reads YFSETQ. Trimming stripped 0 bases from V and 4 bases from J, with 8 bases between. The CDR3 consists of 13 residues. CDR3 bases: TGCGCCAGCAGCTTGGGGGCTTCGTACGAGCAGTACTTC. Translating gives CASSLGASYEQYF.

This clone was counted between two and nine times. This chain connects TRBV28 to TRBJ1-6; no clear D. V lost 3 bases and J lost 9, with 15 bases in between. CDR1 and CDR2 (germline): MDHEN, SYDVKM. The CDR3 loop spans 15 amino acids. This CDR3 is CASSFMDALGSPLHF. The CDR3 DNA reads as TGTGCCAGCAGTTTCATGGATGCCCTAGGTTCACCCCTCCACTTT.

The rearrangement uses TRBV2 and TRBJ1-4; the D gene is possibly TRBD1 (6 bases). CDR1 and CDR2 (germline): SNHLY, FYNNEI. V shed 7 bases and J shed 0 bases, with 6 bases lying between them. The CDR3 contains 13 residues. The CDR3 here is CASNRATNEKLFF. For the CDR3, the DNA is TGTGCCAGCAACAGGGCAACTAATGAAAAACTGTTTTTT.

The rearrangement links TRBV19 to TRBJ1-5; 9 bases align to TRBD1. Germline loops: CDR1 LNHDA, CDR2 SQIVND (reference sequence). This CDR3 spans 15 amino acids. The V gene end was trimmed by 8 bases and the J gene end by 4 bases; junction bases not matched to a gene: 9. Written as DNA, the CDR3 is TGTGCCAGTGAGGACAGGGGAGTTGGGAATCAGCCCCAGCATTTT. Translated, it gives CASEDRGVGNQPQHF.